This T cell receptor (beta chain) was captured in a study of blood T cells in healthy people across ages. Study-wide results and caveats: The long-lived group displayed more naive CD4+ cells, plus higher diversity, than the aged donors did. The recorded TCR beta diversity per million T cells decreased in a roughly linear manner with age.

The CDR3 spans 15 residues. V gave up 2 bases and J gave up 3 bases; unmatched junction bases: 1. Germline assignment: CDR1 SGHAT and CDR2 FQNNGV. The use of a sample-barcoded 5' primer and a J-beta primer mix characterized a second PCR of roughly 6 to 12 cycles. TCRdb reprocessed the 5' RACE reads with MiXCR, giving one entry per CDR3 protein. In the table there are hundreds of thousands of distinct CDR3 sequences, under 45% of which are singletons. This clonotype was seen more than once but under ten times. Its antigen is unidentified. All donors came from Russia, were Caucasian and healthy, and spanned ages about 6 to 100. PBMCs were isolated at a quantity of at least 6 million per sample.

Sequencing was done on a sample of blood. The V gene is TRBV11-2, the J gene TRBJ2-6, with 7 bases identical to TRBD2. The sequence came from a man between 60 and 70 years old in good health. CDR3 DNA: TGTGCCAGCAGCTTACGGGGGGTTGGGGCCAACGTCCTGACTTTC. Translating gives CASSLRGVGANVLTF. The whole variable domain, remainder taken from reference TRBV11-2 and TRBJ2-6, is EAGVAQSPRYKIIEKRQSVAFWCNPISGHATLYWYQQILGQGPKLLIQFQNNGVVDDSQLPKDRFSAERLKGVDSTLKIQPAKLEDSAVYLCASSLRGVGANVLTFGAGSRLTVL.